This entry lists 3 T cell receptor beta chains sequenced from one sample in a study of spatial heterogeneity in lung cancer. MiXCR, run by TCRdb on the 5' RACE reads, gives a single entry per CDR3 protein. This sample has 28,000 or so distinct CDR3 sequences, with 7.5% to 9.5% found just once. As for time point: sample taken at primary tumor resection. Whole RNA obtained from tumor, nontumor lung or frozen PBMC underwent sequencing without sorting. Sequencing used PBMCs, obtained at surgery. These receptors were collected from a female donor with early-stage non-small cell lung cancer.

This clonotype was observed at least ten times. V is TRBV5-6 and J is TRBJ1-1; tentative D call: TRBD1 (6 bases). The CDR3 loop spans 14 amino acids. The germline CDR1 and CDR2 sequences are SGHDT and YYEEEE. Trimming shortened V by 5 bases and J by 5 bases, and 16 bases separated the two germline ends. CDR3 DNA sequence: TGTGCCAGCAGACGAACAGGGCGTCGAACTGAAGCTTTCTTT. Encoded protein: CASRRTGRRTEAFF.

This clonotype has a count of ten or more. This chain uses TRBV12-3 or TRBV12-4 with TRBJ2-5, with D perhaps matching TRBD2 (5 bases). The CDR3 is made up of 14 amino acids. V shed 5 bases and J shed 1 base, with 11 bases lying between them. DNA of the CDR3: TGTGCCAGCAGTGTACCGGGAACCCAAGAGACCCAGTACTTC. Protein: CASSVPGTQETQYF.

This clonotype has only a few counts. This sequence joins TRBV10-2 and TRBJ2-7; 7 positions agree with TRBD1. J gave up 3 bases and V 8 bases, and 4 bases lay outside the gene matches. This CDR3 is built from 12 residues. Germline values: CDR1 WSHSY, CDR2 SAAADI. This CDR3 is CASGDSFYEQYF. CDR3 nucleotides: TGCGCCAGCGGGGACAGCTTCTACGAGCAGTACTTC.